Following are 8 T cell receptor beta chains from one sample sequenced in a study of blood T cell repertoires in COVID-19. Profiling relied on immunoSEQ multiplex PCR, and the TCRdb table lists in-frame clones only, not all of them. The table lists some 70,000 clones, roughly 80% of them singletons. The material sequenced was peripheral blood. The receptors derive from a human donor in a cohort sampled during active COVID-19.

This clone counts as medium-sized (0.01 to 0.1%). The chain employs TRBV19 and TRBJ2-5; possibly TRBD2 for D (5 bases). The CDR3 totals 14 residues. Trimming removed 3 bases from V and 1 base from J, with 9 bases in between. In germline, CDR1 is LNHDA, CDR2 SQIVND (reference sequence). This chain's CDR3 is CASSMGAVQETQYF. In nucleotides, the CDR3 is TGTGCCAGTAGTATGGGAGCGGTCCAAGAGACCCAGTACTTC. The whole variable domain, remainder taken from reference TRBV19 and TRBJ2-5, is DGGITQSPKYLFRKEGQNVTLSCEQNLNHDAMYWYRQDPGQGLRLIYYSQIVNDFQKGDIAEGYSVSREKKESFPLTVTSAQKNPTAFYLCASSMGAVQETQYFGPGTRLLVL.

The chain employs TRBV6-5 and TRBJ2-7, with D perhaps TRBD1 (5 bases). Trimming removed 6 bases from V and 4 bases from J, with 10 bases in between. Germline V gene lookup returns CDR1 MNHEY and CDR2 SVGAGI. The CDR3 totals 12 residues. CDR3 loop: CASSTGRYEQYF. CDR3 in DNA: TGTGCCAGCAGCACAGGCCGGTACGAGCAGTACTTC.

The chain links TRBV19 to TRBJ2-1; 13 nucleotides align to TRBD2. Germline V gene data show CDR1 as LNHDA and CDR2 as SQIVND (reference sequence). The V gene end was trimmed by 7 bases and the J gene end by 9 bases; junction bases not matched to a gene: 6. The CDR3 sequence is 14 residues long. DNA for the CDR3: TGTGCCAGTAACGGACTAGCGGGGGAGGGTGAGCAGTTCTTC. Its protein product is CASNGLAGEGEQFF.

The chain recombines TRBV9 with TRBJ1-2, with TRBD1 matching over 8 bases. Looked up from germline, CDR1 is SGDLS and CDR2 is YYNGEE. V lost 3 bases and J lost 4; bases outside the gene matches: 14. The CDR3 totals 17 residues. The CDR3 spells CASSASQNRGISYGYTF. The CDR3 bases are TGTGCCAGCAGCGCGAGTCAAAACAGGGGGATTAGCTATGGCTACACCTTC.

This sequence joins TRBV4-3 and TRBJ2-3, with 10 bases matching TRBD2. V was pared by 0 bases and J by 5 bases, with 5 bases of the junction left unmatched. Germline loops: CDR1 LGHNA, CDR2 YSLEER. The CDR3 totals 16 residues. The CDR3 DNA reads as TGCGCCAGCAGCCAAGAGGCTAGCGGGAGACAAGATACGCAGTATTTT. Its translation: CASSQEASGRQDTQYF.

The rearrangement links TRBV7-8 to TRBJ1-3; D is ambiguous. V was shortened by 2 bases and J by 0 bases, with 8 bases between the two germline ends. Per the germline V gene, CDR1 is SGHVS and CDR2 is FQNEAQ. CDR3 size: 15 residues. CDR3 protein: CASSLFSISGNTIYF. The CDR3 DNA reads TGTGCCAGCAGCTTATTTTCAATCTCTGGAAACACCATATATTTT.

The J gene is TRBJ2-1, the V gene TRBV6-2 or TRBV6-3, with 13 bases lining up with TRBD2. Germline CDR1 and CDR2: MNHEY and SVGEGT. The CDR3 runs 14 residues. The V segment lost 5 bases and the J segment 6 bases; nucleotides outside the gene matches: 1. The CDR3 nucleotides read TGTGCCAGCAGTACTAGCGGGGGGGGCAATGAGCAGTTCTTC. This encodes CASSTSGGGNEQFF.

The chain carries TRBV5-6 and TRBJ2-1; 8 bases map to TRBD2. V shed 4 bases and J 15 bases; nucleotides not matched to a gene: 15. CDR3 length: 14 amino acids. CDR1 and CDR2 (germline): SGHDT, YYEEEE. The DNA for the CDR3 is TGTGCCAGCAGCGTGCGGGGGGCCCTAAATGTGCTGTTCTTC. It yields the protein CASSVRGALNVLFF.